This TCR beta chain was documented in a study of T cell responses to AZD1222 COVID-19 vaccine. For this clone: The antigen is unknown.

This table comes from immunoSEQ multiplex PCR, and its TCRdb copy is limited to in-frame clones, with some not included. Of roughly 110,000 clones detected, around 90% appear once; the ten largest clones hold approximately 7%. Broader study findings: Among those given AZD1222, only five to seven were seropositive at baseline. Clonal diversity may have been underestimated in mostly white British donors. Spike-specific TCR depth and breadth grew after two AZD1222 doses.

The germline gives CDR1 SNHLY, CDR2 FYNNEI. The J segment lost 7 bases and the V segment lost 7 bases, leaving 4 bases of the junction unmatched. The CDR3 runs to 12 residues. The TCR originated in an adult in good health. This material consisted of peripheral blood, taken on day 0 of AZD1222 vaccination. The V call is TRBV2, the J call TRBJ2-5; the match to TRBD1 covers 9 bases. CDR3 sequence reads: CASTTGGRTQYF. The CDR3 DNA reads TGTGCCAGCACCACAGGGGGCAGGACCCAGTACTTC.